These 27 T cell receptor beta chains share one sample of origin, sequenced in a study of early T cells in non-severe SARS-CoV-2 infection. TCRdb used MiXCR to reprocess the 5' RACE reads, holding one entry per CDR3 protein. The sample lists 40,000 to 60,000 distinct CDR3 sequences, around 7.7% seen once, with 5.8% in the top ten. Sequencing was done on a sample of whole blood. The receptors derive from an adult who was a healthcare worker with PCR-confirmed SARS-CoV-2 infection or an uninfected control (not recorded which).

The chain has TRBV7-8 and TRBJ2-1; 9 nucleotides agree with TRBD1. V was clipped by 3 bases and J by 6 bases; unmatched bases: 6. The CDR3 consists of 15 residues. The germline V gene encodes CDR1 SGHVS and CDR2 FQNEAQ. The CDR3 loop reads CASSFLGQGGNEQFF. The CDR3 nucleotides read TGTGCCAGCAGCTTCTTGGGACAGGGCGGCAATGAGCAGTTCTTC.

Concerning this clonotype: A clone one base away is much larger, so this may be a read error. V gene TRBV28 combines with J gene TRBJ2-3; D is uncertain. Germline loops: CDR1 MDHEN, CDR2 SYDVKM. Trimming stripped 2 bases from V and 3 bases from J, with 6 bases between. The CDR3 totals 13 residues. For the CDR3, the DNA is TGTGCCAGCAGTTTACCCACAACAGATACGCAGTATTTT. Amino acids: CASSLPTTDTQYF.

This clonotype was recorded a few times. V is TRBV27 and J is TRBJ2-7; D remains unclear. Germline CDR1 is MNHEY and CDR2 is SMNVEV (reference sequence). This CDR3 region has 13 residues. V lost 8 bases to trimming and J lost 0 bases, with 11 bases between them. The CDR3: CASAPTHSYEQYF. CDR3 bases: TGTGCCAGCGCCCCCACTCACTCCTACGAGCAGTACTTC.

This clonotype has a count of ten or more. V and J are TRBV12-3 or TRBV12-4 and TRBJ1-1; D possibly corresponds to TRBD1 (5 bases). The V end was cut by 3 bases, the J end by 1 base, with 9 bases between. The CDR3 totals 14 residues. CDR3 loop: CASSFGGGNTEAFF. The CDR3 region has the DNA TGTGCCAGCAGTTTCGGGGGAGGGAACACTGAAGCTTTCTTT.

This clonotype was seen many times. This sequence joins TRBV12-3 or TRBV12-4 and TRBJ1-2; D is uncertain. Trimming took off 5 bases at V and 3 bases at J, with 10 bases between the two ends. There are 13 residues in the CDR3. The CDR3 is CASSVGRYYGYTF. CDR3 coding DNA: TGTGCCAGCAGTGTAGGGAGATACTATGGCTACACCTTC.

This clonotype was seen many times. This chain links TRBV12-3 or TRBV12-4 with TRBJ1-1; D call uncertain. The CDR3 loop spans 14 amino acids. V lost 0 bases and J 8 bases, leaving 13 bases between the germline ends. CDR3 in amino acids: CASSLARRELEAFF. The DNA of the CDR3 is TGTGCCAGCAGTTTAGCGCGAAGAGAACTAGAAGCTTTCTTT.

This clonotype was observed once. J is TRBJ2-5 and V is TRBV11-2; 7 bases fit TRBD1. The CDR3 is made up of 14 amino acids. Losses at the gene ends were 5 bases for V and 5 bases for J; bases not matched to a gene: 8. Germline values: CDR1 SGHAT, CDR2 FQNNGV. CDR3 loop: CASSPPTGSETQYF. The DNA of the CDR3 is TGTGCCAGCAGCCCCCCGACAGGGAGTGAGACCCAGTACTTC.

This sequence joins TRBV28 and TRBJ1-2; the D gene is possibly TRBD1 (5 bases). The ends were cut back, 5 bases at V and 7 bases at J, with 11 bases in the middle. Germline CDR1 reads MDHEN; CDR2 reads SYDVKM. The CDR3 loop spans 12 amino acids. CDR3 sequence reads: CASSTRRAGYTF. The CDR3 coding sequence is TGTGCCAGCAGTACCCGCAGGGCTGGCTACACCTTC.

By its share, this clonotype is medium-sized. This chain links TRBV6-2 or TRBV6-3 with TRBJ1-4; the D is unclear. V shed 0 bases and J shed 13 bases, with 12 bases lying between them. This CDR3 region has 13 residues. Germline V gives CDR1 MNHEY, CDR2 SVGEGT. The CDR3 reads CASSYSKAEGLFF. The CDR3 coding sequence is TGTGCCAGCAGTTACTCGAAGGCAGAAGGACTGTTTTTT.

The V call is TRBV7-6, the J call TRBJ2-3, with a tentative D call TRBD1 (7 bases). The germline gives CDR1 SGHVS, CDR2 FNYEAQ. This CDR3 region has 20 residues. Trimming pared 0 bases from V and 0 bases from J, leaving 22 bases between. The CDR3 protein is CASSLAVGITGGGSTDTQYF. CDR3 nucleotide sequence: TGTGCCAGCAGCTTAGCTGTGGGGATTACAGGAGGGGGCAGCACAGATACGCAGTATTTT.

This clonotype occurred many times. The J gene is TRBJ2-2, the V gene TRBV12-3 or TRBV12-4; 7 bases are shared with TRBD1. CDR3 size: 16 residues. V lost 7 bases to trimming and J lost 0 bases; unmatched junction nucleotides: 8. The CDR3 region has the DNA TGTGCCAGCACCCGCCCGACAGGGACGAACACCGGGGAGCTGTTTTTT. This codes for CASTRPTGTNTGELFF.

This clonotype was counted ten times or more. This sequence joins TRBV7-9 and TRBJ2-1, with a tentative D call TRBD2 (5 bases). The CDR3 is 14 amino acids. The germline V gene encodes CDR1 SEHNR and CDR2 FQNEAQ (reference sequence). Trimming pared 5 bases from V and 4 bases from J, leaving 12 bases between. CDR3 loop: CASSQSGTYNEQFF. The CDR3 coding sequence is TGTGCCAGCAGCCAAAGCGGAACTTACAATGAGCAGTTCTTC.

This clonotype was recorded at least ten times. The gene calls are TRBV7-2 and TRBJ1-4, with a weak D call TRBD1 (6 bases). Germline V gives CDR1 SGHTA, CDR2 FQGNSA. Trimming removed 0 bases from V and 4 bases from J, with 9 bases in between. The CDR3 is 15 residues long. CDR3 sequence reads: CASSLAGQLNEKLFF. The CDR3 nucleotides read TGTGCCAGCAGCTTAGCCGGACAGCTTAATGAAAAACTGTTTTTT.

This clonotype was recorded at least ten times. The rearrangement links TRBV20-1 to TRBJ1-6; 8 bases fit TRBD1. The germline V gene encodes CDR1 DFQATT and CDR2 SNEGSKA (reference sequence). The J segment lost 8 bases and the V segment lost 0 bases, leaving 6 bases of the junction unmatched. This CDR3 has 15 amino acids. CDR3: CSARDLAGGDSPLHF. In nucleotides, the CDR3 is TGCAGTGCTAGAGATCTTGCAGGGGGCGATTCACCCCTCCACTTT.

V is TRBV20-1 and J is TRBJ2-1; TRBD2 is a possible D gene (6 bases). The germline V and J ends were trimmed by 1 base and 3 bases, with 10 bases remaining between them. Germline V CDR1 and CDR2: DFQATT, SNEGSKA (reference sequence). The CDR3 contains 14 residues. The CDR3 DNA reads as TGCAGTGCTAGAGGCAGGGACTTCTACAATGAGCAGTTCTTC. Protein: CSARGRDFYNEQFF.

This clonotype was seen repeatedly, ten times or more. This chain connects TRBV3-1 to TRBJ1-1; D remains unclear. The germline V gene has CDR1 LGHDT and CDR2 YNNKEL (reference sequence). This CDR3 spans 14 amino acids. V dropped 1 base and J dropped 4 bases, with 10 bases sitting between them. CDR3 in DNA: TGTGCCAGCAGCCAAGGGCAGAAAATCACTGAAGCTTTCTTT. Translating it yields CASSQGQKITEAFF.

This clonotype showed up many times. The chain links TRBV20-1 to TRBJ1-2; weak D call: TRBD1 (6 bases). The CDR3 consists of 15 residues. Trimming removed 5 bases at V and 4 bases at J, with 20 bases between. Germline values: CDR1 DFQATT, CDR2 SNEGSKA (reference sequence). CDR3: CSALLSWDTIYGYTF. The CDR3 DNA sequence: TGCAGTGCTCTTCTGTCGTGGGACACAATCTATGGCTACACCTTC.

This clonotype was counted many times. The rearrangement links TRBV7-9 to TRBJ2-1; perhaps TRBD2 as D (6 bases). Germline V gene sequence: CDR1 SEHNR, CDR2 FQNEAQ (reference sequence). The germline V and J ends were trimmed by 0 bases and 0 bases, with 12 bases remaining between them. This CDR3 contains 17 residues. CDR3 loop: CASSLADGGSSYNEQFF. The CDR3 DNA follows: TGTGCCAGCAGCTTAGCGGACGGGGGAAGCTCCTACAATGAGCAGTTCTTC.

The V and J genes are TRBV14 and TRBJ1-3, with 7 bases aligning to TRBD1. The CDR3 loop spans 18 amino acids. The J segment lost 0 bases and the V segment lost 4 bases, leaving 12 bases of the junction unmatched. Germline V gene sequence: CDR1 SGHDN, CDR2 FVKESK. The CDR3 spells CASSRNRGHISSGNTIYF. The CDR3 DNA is TGTGCCAGCAGCCGTAACAGGGGTCACATTAGCTCTGGAAACACCATATATTTT.

This clonotype has a count of ten or more. The rearrangement uses TRBV2 and TRBJ2-2, with no clear D. Trimming pared 6 bases from V and 5 bases from J, leaving 13 bases between. The CDR3 length is 14 residues. CDR1 is SNHLY and CDR2 is FYNNEI in the germline V gene. The CDR3 protein is CASRILRWTGELFF. The DNA of the CDR3 is TGTGCCAGCAGGATACTGAGGTGGACCGGGGAGCTGTTTTTT.

This clonotype was recorded at least ten times. The chain is built from TRBV7-9 and TRBJ1-2; possibly TRBD1 for D (5 bases). CDR1 is SEHNR and CDR2 is FQNEAQ in the germline V gene (reference sequence). The CDR3 totals 13 residues. The germline V and J ends were trimmed by 0 bases and 7 bases, with 9 bases remaining between them. The CDR3 loop reads CASSLAGDGGYTF. CDR3 coding DNA: TGTGCCAGCAGCTTAGCGGGGGACGGTGGCTACACCTTC.

This clonotype was seen ten or more times. The chain employs TRBV7-2 and TRBJ2-3; D gene ambiguous. The CDR3 consists of 15 residues. Germline V gene lookup returns CDR1 SGHTA and CDR2 FQGNSA. V lost 6 bases, J lost 0 bases, and 13 bases lay in between. CDR3 sequence reads: CASRGYQTSTDTQYF. The CDR3 nucleotides read TGTGCCAGCAGGGGGTATCAAACTAGCACAGATACGCAGTATTTT.

The chain links TRBV7-9 to TRBJ2-5, with D unresolved. V lost 2 bases and J 5 bases, leaving 3 bases between the germline ends. Germline loops: CDR1 SEHNR, CDR2 FQNEAQ (reference sequence). The CDR3 totals 11 residues. The DNA of the CDR3 is TGTGCCAGCAGCTTATACGAGACCCAGTACTTC. This translates into CASSLYETQYF. The entire variable domain, with the rest obtained from reference TRBV7-9 and TRBJ2-5, is as follows: DTGVSQNPRHKITKRGQNVTFRCDPISEHNRLYWYRQTLGQGPEFLTYFQNEAQLEKSRLLSDRFSAERPKGSFSTLEIQRTEQGDSAMYLCASSLYETQYFGPGTRLLVL.

This clonotype was picked up many times. J is TRBJ2-7 and V is TRBV6-1; no clear D. Germline V CDR1 and CDR2: MNHNS, SASEGT. Trimming stripped 1 base from V and 6 bases from J, with 16 bases between. There are 15 residues in the CDR3. The CDR3 loop is CASSEVINVRGEQYF. The CDR3 nucleotides are TGTGCCAGCAGTGAAGTAATTAATGTTCGAGGCGAGCAGTACTTC.

For the CDR3, the DNA is TGTGCCATCGGGGAAGGGGGCTACACAGATACGCAGTATTTT. Its translation is CAIGEGGYTDTQYF. V and J are TRBV10-3 and TRBJ2-3; TRBD1 agrees at 7 bases. The CDR3 spans 14 residues. Germline assignment: CDR1 ENHRY and CDR2 SYGVKD. Losses at the gene ends were 8 bases for V and 2 bases for J; bases not matched to a gene: 7.

This chain joins TRBV11-2 and TRBJ2-7, with 7 bases aligning to TRBD1. CDR3 length: 14 residues. Germline trimming cut 6 bases from V and 2 bases from J; bases unmatched to any gene: 7. CDR1 and CDR2 (germline): SGHAT, FQNNGV. The CDR3 DNA follows: TGTGCCAGCAGTTTAACCGGGACAGCCTACGAGCAGTACTTC. It specifies CASSLTGTAYEQYF.

The rearrangement joins TRBV6-1 to TRBJ2-1, with 11 positions matching TRBD2. CDR1 is MNHNS and CDR2 is SASEGT in the germline V gene. J was trimmed by 6 bases and V by 6 bases; bases with no gene match: 7. CDR3 length equals 15 residues. CDR3 nucleotides: TGTGCCAGCAGGGAACTAGCGGGGGAGGTCAATGAGCAGTTCTTC. This encodes CASRELAGEVNEQFF.